The sequence of this T cell receptor beta chain was determined in a study of shared clonotypes between healthy human individuals. Whole-study results and caveats: What rarefaction showed was incomplete sorted-subset sequencing despite large depth.

A note on this clone: Its target is unknown.

The study ran the assay at deep level. Sequenced by immunoSEQ multiplex PCR; TCRdb stores in-frame clones only, minus some. The data show 2 million to 2.5 million clones, with roughly 93% seen just once and more than 0.35% held by the top ten. This TCR was recovered from a man younger than 35 in good health. Some clones in this sample may be carry-over from other donors' samples. Sequencing input: naive CD4+ T cells from PBMCs. Subset specified: CD45RA+ positively selected.

CDR3 sequence: CASTGTASNTGELFF. The DNA of the CDR3 is TGTGCCAGCACGGGGACAGCCTCGAACACCGGGGAGCTGTTTTTT. The chain recombines TRBV2 with TRBJ2-2, with TRBD1 matching over 7 bases. Per germline, CDR1 SNHLY and CDR2 FYNNEI. J lost 0 bases, V lost 7 bases, and 5 bases had no gene match. This CDR3 contains 15 residues.